This TCR beta chain was recovered during a study of identical twins. Notes on the study in general: Cord blood beta clonotypes present at high abundance carried fewer insertions; no such pattern appeared in memory repertoires. Potential partial confounding of zero-insertion analyses by invariant MAIT and iNKT cells was noted.

This clonotype was observed a handful of times. The target antigen is unknown. The germline CDR1 and CDR2 sequences are SEHNR and FQNEAQ (reference sequence). CDR3 length: 11 amino acids. Trimming stripped 5 bases from V and 7 bases from J, with 9 bases between. Each CDR3 protein is one row after TCRdb ran MiXCR on the 5' RACE reads. The data contain roughly 190,000 distinct CDR3 sequences, about 15% of them seen just once; the ten biggest clones take up 40%. The same sample was also studied in work on T cells expressing NK-cell markers. That work adds: Top CD8+ clonotypes included the dominant CD3+CD56+NKG2C+ clonotypes in several donors.

The receptor was isolated from a woman between 18 and 29 years old in good health. The chain employs TRBV7-9 and TRBJ2-7; D is unresolved. Sequences were obtained from CD8+ T cells sorted from blood. CDR3 DNA sequence: TGTGCCAGCAGCCGACTCGGGGAGCAGTACTTC. The encoded protein is CASSRLGEQYF. The full variable domain, in which reference TRBV7-9 and TRBJ2-7 provide the parts outside the CDR3, is DTGVSQNPRHKITKRGQNVTFRCDPISEHNRLYWYRQTLGQGPEFLTYFQNEAQLEKSRLLSDRFSAERPKGSFSTLEIQRTEQGDSAMYLCASSRLGEQYFGPGTRLTVT.